The rows below give T cell receptor beta chains drawn from one sample of a study of shared clonotypes between healthy human individuals. TCRdb's table, derived via immunoSEQ multiplex PCR, lists solely in-frame clones and lacks some. Here the sample spans about 800,000 clones, just over 95% being singletons. What was sequenced was naive CD8+ T cells sorted from blood. These receptors originate from a man aged 25 to 45 in good health. Both conserved end residues are part of each CDR3. A D gene is named only where the DNA matches it firmly. Clone sizes are given selectively: once, few, many, or a class where the clone is expanded.

J gene	V gene	D gene	clone size	CDR3 DNA	CDR3 protein
TRBJ2-7	TRBV27	NA	NA	TGTGCCAGCAAGTTCCGGGACTCTCGCGACGAGCAGTACTTC	CASKFRDSRDEQYF
TRBJ2-1	TRBV28	TRBD2	NA	TGTGCCAGCAGTTTGGGTAGCGGGAGTTTAGTGAATGAGCAGTTCTTC	CASSLGSGSLVNEQFF
TRBJ2-7	TRBV9	NA	NA	TGTGCCAGCAGCGCGTGGGGCGGGGAATACGAGCAGTACTTC	CASSAWGGEYEQYF
TRBJ2-3	TRBV19	NA	once	TGTGCCAGTAGCGAATACGGCACAGATACGCAGTATTTT	CASSEYGTDTQYF
TRBJ1-1	TRBV6-1	NA	NA	TGTGCCAGCTTAGGGAACACTGAAGCTTTCTTT	CASLGNTEAFF
TRBJ2-7	TRBV4-1	NA	NA	TGCGCCAGCAGCCGATACTCAGACATCTCCTACGAGCAGTACTTC	CASSRYSDISYEQYF
TRBJ2-2	TRBV6-1	TRBD1	NA	TGTGCCAGCAGTGAACGGGACAGGGGGCAATTGGGCACCGGGGAGCTGTTTTTT	CASSERDRGQLGTGELFF
TRBJ2-7	TRBV5-6	NA	NA	TGTGCCAGCAGCTTGGGGCAGGGTGGCCAGTACTTC	CASSLGQGGQYF
TRBJ2-7	TRBV2	TRBD2	NA	TGTGCCAGCAGGGGGACTAGCGGAGTAGACTACGAGCAGTACTTC	CASRGTSGVDYEQYF
TRBJ2-5	TRBV4-1	NA	NA	TGCGCCAGCAGCCAAGAGCGCCTCTATGGGGAGACCCAGTACTTC	CASSQERLYGETQYF
TRBJ2-7	TRBV7-9	NA	NA	TGTGCCAGCAGGGGGGTGGTCTCTTACGAGCAGTACTTC	CASRGVVSYEQYF
TRBJ2-7	TRBV7-9	TRBD2	once	TGTGCCAGCAGCTTCGACCCGGGAGGCTCTGGAGAGCAGTACTTC	CASSFDPGGSGEQYF
TRBJ2-3	TRBV21-1	NA	once	TGTGCCAGCAGCCCCCGGACAGGGGGAAACGGGGCAGATACGCAGTATTTT	CASSPRTGGNGADTQYF
TRBJ2-7	TRBV27	TRBD2	NA	TGTGCCAGCAGTTTAGTAGTTCCAGCGGGAGTCGGCGAGCAGTACTTC	CASSLVVPAGVGEQYF
TRBJ2-2	TRBV5-1	TRBD2	once	TGCGCCAGCAGCTTGAGATCTAGCGGGACTGGGGACGGGGAGCTGTTTTTT	CASSLRSSGTGDGELFF